This TCR beta chain was recovered during a study of control samples from healthy donors and cancer patients. Sequencing was performed with immunoSEQ multiplex PCR; in TCRdb, only in-frame clones are kept and a portion is missing. The sample shows approximately 100,000 clones, more than 85% of them seen only once. Sequencing was performed on blood. The source is a woman aged 50 to 65 in good health.

The CDR3 DNA follows: TGTGCCAGCACCCAGACTAATAATTCACCCCTCCACTTT. Its translation is CASTQTNNSPLHF. The genes are TRBV27 and TRBJ1-6; D unclear. Germline lookup yields CDR1 MNHEY and CDR2 SMNVEV (reference sequence). The germline V and J ends were trimmed by 7 bases and 5 bases, with 9 bases remaining between them. The CDR3 runs 13 residues.